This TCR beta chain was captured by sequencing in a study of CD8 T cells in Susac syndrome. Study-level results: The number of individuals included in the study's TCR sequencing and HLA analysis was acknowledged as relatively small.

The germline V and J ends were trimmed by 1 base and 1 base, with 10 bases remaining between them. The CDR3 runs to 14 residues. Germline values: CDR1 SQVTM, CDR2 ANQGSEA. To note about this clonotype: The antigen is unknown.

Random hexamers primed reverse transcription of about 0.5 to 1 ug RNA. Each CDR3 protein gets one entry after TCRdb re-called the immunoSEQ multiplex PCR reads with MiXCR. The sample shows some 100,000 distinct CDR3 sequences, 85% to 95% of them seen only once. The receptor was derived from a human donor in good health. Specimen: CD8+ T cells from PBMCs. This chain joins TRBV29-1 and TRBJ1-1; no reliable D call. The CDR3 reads CSVEGRLTNTEAFF. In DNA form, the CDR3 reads TGCAGCGTTGAAGGGAGGCTTACGAACACTGAAGCTTTCTTT.